The rows below give T cell receptor beta chains drawn from one sample of a study of shared clonotypes between healthy human individuals. Clones were sequenced by immunoSEQ multiplex PCR, and TCRdb holds only the in-frame ones, with some missing. This sample has fewer than 3 million clones, with roughly 92% found just once. Sequenced: naive CD4+ T cells from PBMCs. These receptors came from a young man in good health. Some clones in this sample may be carry-over from other donors' samples. Both conserved end residues are trimmed from each CDR3. The listing skips clone size in some rows; elsewhere it reads once, few, many or a size class.

clone_size: once; v_call: TRBV4-1; cdr3_aa: ASSQRIKGYTEAF
clone_size: -; v_call: TRBV5-4; cdr3_aa: ASGLVGRGGGNTIY
clone_size: -; v_call: TRBV5-1; cdr3_aa: ASSLQGQFYGYT
clone_size: -; v_call: TRBV18; cdr3_aa: ASSFIPMGGTETQY
clone_size: -; v_call: TRBV5-1; cdr3_aa: ASSPSSGITNTGELF
clone_size: -; v_call: TRBV7-3; cdr3_aa: ASSLSPGNEQF
clone_size: -; v_call: TRBV18; cdr3_aa: ASSPATGNSNYGYT
clone_size: -; v_call: TRBV29-1; cdr3_aa: SVGSSGANVLT
clone_size: -; v_call: TRBV5-1; cdr3_aa: ASSQGGRGNYGYT
clone_size: -; v_call: TRBV27; cdr3_aa: ASSMQGAGANVLT
clone_size: -; v_call: TRBV10-3; cdr3_aa: AISWDRSNEKLF
clone_size: -; v_call: TRBV12-5; cdr3_aa: ASGFLWAGNTGELF
clone_size: -; v_call: TRBV4-2; cdr3_aa: ASSQTGGAEQY
clone_size: -; v_call: TRBV9; cdr3_aa: ASSPRTATYEQY
clone_size: -; v_call: TRBV7-9; cdr3_aa: ASSDPGDTSGNTIY
clone_size: -; v_call: TRBV5-4; cdr3_aa: ASSLFTALQETQY
clone_size: -; v_call: TRBV18; cdr3_aa: ASSPQRPTGELF
clone_size: -; v_call: TRBV9; cdr3_aa: ASSATGGNTEAF
clone_size: -; v_call: TRBV18; cdr3_aa: ASSPRLAGVETQY
clone_size: -; v_call: TRBV6-4; cdr3_aa: ASSETSGRADTQY
clone_size: -; v_call: TRBV19; cdr3_aa: ASSIGLAGAIEQY
clone_size: -; v_call: TRBV7-2; cdr3_aa: ASSFDPSDSTQY
clone_size: -; v_call: TRBV20-1; cdr3_aa: SASRRGPQY
clone_size: -; v_call: TRBV29-1; cdr3_aa: SVESKYTDTQY
clone_size: -; v_call: TRBV4-3; cdr3_aa: ASSQDVRRTDTQY
clone_size: -; v_call: TRBV6-1; cdr3_aa: ASSLAGGSNEQF
clone_size: -; v_call: TRBV7-2; cdr3_aa: ASSLARASDTQY
clone_size: -; v_call: TRBV9; cdr3_aa: ASSEWGRGREAF
clone_size: -; v_call: TRBV11-1; cdr3_aa: ASSLGEGLSV
clone_size: -; v_call: TRBV7-3; cdr3_aa: ASSSRGLGNEQF
clone_size: -; v_call: TRBV7-8; cdr3_aa: ASRAGLAGTLLLEQY
clone_size: -; v_call: TRBV5-5; cdr3_aa: ASSLSPSGEF
clone_size: -; v_call: TRBV10-2; cdr3_aa: ASSTSGSLLGANVLT
clone_size: -; v_call: TRBV7-9; cdr3_aa: ASSYGQGPLYNEQF
clone_size: -; v_call: TRBV6-6; cdr3_aa: ASSYSGQETQY
clone_size: once; v_call: TRBV6-1; cdr3_aa: ASSEALQTYNEKLF
clone_size: -; v_call: TRBV13; cdr3_aa: ASLARGGADTQY
clone_size: -; v_call: TRBV6-5; cdr3_aa: ASREGSSGNTIY
clone_size: once; v_call: TRBV28; cdr3_aa: ASRTGGRTGELF
clone_size: -; v_call: TRBV7-2; cdr3_aa: ASSLMDQATTYEQY
clone_size: -; v_call: TRBV5-6; cdr3_aa: ASSLEGRTGNEQF
clone_size: -; v_call: TRBV5-1; cdr3_aa: ASSLPGGTNSNYGYT
clone_size: -; v_call: TRBV28; cdr3_aa: ASSLNGALWSNQPQH
clone_size: -; v_call: TRBV5-1; cdr3_aa: ASSRGNSNEKLF
clone_size: -; v_call: TRBV11-2; cdr3_aa: ASSPLTGLNTIY